These 18 T cell receptor beta chains were all obtained from the same sample, sequenced in a study of cytomegalovirus exposure and HLA in healthy donors. The PCR had 60 Vbeta and 13 Jbeta primers. The repertoire was sequenced with immunoSEQ multiplex PCR; TCRdb's copy has only in-frame clones and lacks some. The sample holds some 91,000 clones; approximately 80% are singletons and the top ten take less than 0.95%. The specimen was PBMCs. The origin of the receptors is a woman between 55 and 75 years old in good health and CMV-seronegative.

Only a few counts were recorded for this clone. This rearrangement joins TRBV7-2 to TRBJ2-2; 9 bases map to TRBD2. This CDR3 contains 15 residues. The V segment lost 6 bases and the J segment 8 bases; nucleotides outside the gene matches: 10. Germline assignment: CDR1 SGHTA and CDR2 FQGNSA. The CDR3 sequence is CASRSGLASSGELFF. The CDR3 coding sequence is TGTGCCAGCAGGTCGGGACTAGCATCGTCTGGGGAGCTGTTTTTT.

The chain recombines TRBV28 with TRBJ2-1; 7 bases are a match to TRBD2. Germline CDR1 and CDR2: MDHEN and SYDVKM. J was trimmed by 3 bases and V by 6 bases; bases with no gene match: 11. The CDR3 sequence is 16 residues long. This chain's CDR3 is CASSKITSASYNEQFF. CDR3 nucleotides: TGTGCCAGCAGCAAGATTACTAGCGCCAGCTACAATGAGCAGTTCTTC.

The genes are TRBV19 and TRBJ2-6, with 7 bases lining up with TRBD2. The CDR3 extends over 18 amino acids. Germline values: CDR1 LNHDA, CDR2 SQIVND (reference sequence). The V and J ends lost 6 bases and 0 bases, in that order; junction bases with no gene match: 11. CDR3 region: CASRPIAGYSSGANVLTF. In DNA, the CDR3 is TGTGCCAGTAGGCCTATAGCGGGTTATAGCTCTGGGGCCAACGTCCTGACTTTC.

The CDR3 sequence: CASSPPIRTQETQYF. CDR3 nucleotides: TGTGCCAGCTCACCACCGATCAGGACACAAGAGACCCAGTACTTC. The rearrangement uses TRBV18 and TRBJ2-5; a possible D gene is TRBD1 (5 bases). This CDR3 comprises 15 residues. The V gene lost 0 bases and the J gene lost 2 bases, with 10 bases spanning the gap. From germline, CDR1 is KGHSH and CDR2 LQKENI.

This clone was counted a single time. The chain couples TRBV4-2 to TRBJ2-2; 8 positions agree with TRBD1. The CDR3 consists of 17 residues. Germline lookup yields CDR1 LGHNA and CDR2 YNFKEQ. Germline trimming cut 2 bases from V and 7 bases from J; bases unmatched to any gene: 12. The CDR3 reads CASSQSDQGARGGELFF. Here the CDR3 DNA reads TGTGCCAGCAGCCAATCAGACCAGGGGGCCCGGGGCGGGGAGCTGTTTTTT.

The V gene is TRBV10-3, the J gene TRBJ1-1; a weak D match, TRBD1 (6 bases). The CDR3 runs 13 residues. The ends were cut back, 2 bases at V and 3 bases at J, with 7 bases in the middle. Germline V gives CDR1 ENHRY, CDR2 SYGVKD. The CDR3 DNA reads as TGTGCCATCAGTGAGACAGGGTACACTGAAGCTTTCTTT. It encodes CAISETGYTEAFF.

This clone was recorded a few times. V is TRBV6-6 and J is TRBJ1-5; unclear D gene. CDR1 and CDR2 from the germline V gene are MNHNY and SVGAGI (reference sequence). V was shortened by 1 base and J by 4 bases, with 5 bases between the two germline ends. The CDR3 extends over 13 amino acids. The CDR3 nucleotides are TGTGCCAGCAGTTACTTTCAGAATCAGCCCCAGCATTTT. Protein product: CASSYFQNQPQHF.

V gene TRBV5-6 combines with J gene TRBJ2-7; D is unclear. CDR3 length: 17 residues. Germline CDR1 reads SGHDT; CDR2 reads YYEEEE. V shed 2 bases and J shed 0 bases, with 18 bases lying between them. In DNA form, the CDR3 reads TGTGCCAGCAGCTTTGGAACAGCCTATACACTCTCCTACGAGCAGTACTTC. Translation gives CASSFGTAYTLSYEQYF. Based on the CDR3 plus reference TRBV5-6 and TRBJ2-7, the full variable domain is DAGVTQSPTHLIKTRGQQVTLRCSPKSGHDTVSWYQQALGQGPQFIFQYYEEEERQRGNFPDRFSGHQFPNYSSELNVNALLLGDSALYLCASSFGTAYTLSYEQYFGPGTRLTVT.

V is TRBV5-1 and J is TRBJ1-6; D not resolved. The germline gives CDR1 SGHRS, CDR2 YFSETQ. The germline V and J ends were trimmed by 1 base and 7 bases, with 15 bases remaining between them. This CDR3 spans 16 amino acids. CDR3 protein: CASSLLSGFGNSPLHF. In nucleotides, the CDR3 is TGCGCCAGCAGCTTGTTGTCGGGGTTTGGAAATTCACCCCTCCACTTT.

V and J are TRBV9 and TRBJ1-2; 8 nucleotides line up with TRBD1. V lost 6 bases to trimming and J lost 9 bases; unmatched junction nucleotides: 10. The germline gives CDR1 SGDLS, CDR2 YYNGEE. The CDR3 is made up of 13 amino acids. The CDR3 here is CASNSRGRGSYTF. DNA for the CDR3: TGTGCCAGCAACTCCAGGGGGCGAGGCAGCTACACCTTC.

The chain recombines TRBV6-6 with TRBJ1-5; 9 nucleotides match TRBD1. Germline CDR1 is MNHNY and CDR2 is SVGAGI (reference sequence). The CDR3 runs 16 residues. The V gene end was trimmed by 5 bases and the J gene end by 6 bases; junction bases not matched to a gene: 11. CDR3 sequence: CASSRTGTGRTQPQHF. CDR3 bases: TGTGCCAGCAGTCGGACCGGGACAGGGAGAACTCAGCCCCAGCATTTT.

The sample holds a few counts of this clone. The chain carries TRBV28 and TRBJ1-4, with 9 nucleotides matching TRBD1. CDR1 is MDHEN, CDR2 SYDVKM, per germline. This CDR3 contains 16 residues. V was clipped by 8 bases and J by 2 bases; unmatched bases: 9. This CDR3 reads CASRKNRGLTNEKLFF. CDR3 in DNA: TGTGCCAGCCGAAAAAACAGGGGGCTCACTAATGAAAAACTGTTTTTT.

This clone has just one count. J is TRBJ2-7 and V is TRBV2; tentatively, D is TRBD1 (5 bases). The germline gives CDR1 SNHLY, CDR2 FYNNEI. Trimming cost V 6 bases and J 0 bases, with 15 bases left between them. This CDR3 is built from 15 residues. CDR3 nucleotide sequence: TGTGCCAGCAGCAGGGATGGGATAGCCTCCTACGAGCAGTACTTC. This codes for CASSRDGIASYEQYF.

The chain combines TRBV9 with TRBJ1-1; 7 bases fit TRBD1. CDR1 and CDR2 from the germline V gene are SGDLS and YYNGEE. V shed 4 bases and J 4 bases; nucleotides not matched to a gene: 10. The CDR3 spans 15 residues. CDR3 region: CASSIVWQGGTEAFF. The CDR3 coding sequence is TGTGCCAGCAGCATTGTATGGCAGGGGGGCACTGAAGCTTTCTTT.

Comment on this clone: Other nucleotide sequences from this sample produce the same CDR3. The gene calls are TRBV19 and TRBJ2-6, with D perhaps matching TRBD1 (5 bases). This CDR3 spans 16 amino acids. V lost 3 bases, J lost 0 bases, and 9 bases lay in between. CDR1 LNHDA and CDR2 SQIVND come from the germline V gene (reference sequence). The CDR3 DNA is TGTGCCAGTAGTATCAGGCAGGGCTCTGGGGCCAACGTCCTGACTTTC. Translated, it gives CASSIRQGSGANVLTF. Looking up the rest from reference TRBV19 and TRBJ2-6 gives the full variable domain: DGGITQSPKYLFRKEGQNVTLSCEQNLNHDAMYWYRQDPGQGLRLIYYSQIVNDFQKGDIAEGYSVSREKKESFPLTVTSAQKNPTAFYLCASSIRQGSGANVLTFGAGSRLTVL.

The rearrangement uses TRBV4-1 and TRBJ1-2; TRBD1 matches at 7 bases. The CDR3 runs 18 residues. The germline V gene has CDR1 MGHRA and CDR2 YSYEKL. J was trimmed by 4 bases and V by 1 base; bases with no gene match: 15. The CDR3 region is CASSQVPPPQGLGYGYTF. The CDR3, as DNA: TGCGCCAGCAGCCAAGTCCCCCCCCCACAGGGGTTAGGCTATGGCTACACCTTC.

The V and J genes are TRBV13 and TRBJ2-5; D perhaps matches TRBD1 (6 bases). In germline, CDR1 is PRHDT, CDR2 FYEKMQ (reference sequence). Trimming took off 5 bases at V and 5 bases at J, with 12 bases between the two ends. CDR3 length equals 13 residues. In DNA form, the CDR3 reads TGTGCCAGCAGCGACACAGGGTCGGAGACCCAGTACTTC. It specifies CASSDTGSETQYF.

This chain uses TRBV7-2 with TRBJ1-2; 8 bases fit TRBD1. Trimming cost V 5 bases and J 4 bases; bases outside gene matches: 12. This CDR3 region has 16 residues. Germline-derived CDR1 and CDR2 are SGHTA and FQGNSA. Written as DNA, the CDR3 is TGTGCCAGCAGCGTGACAGGGGAGAGTTCTACCTATGGCTACACCTTC. Protein product: CASSVTGESSTYGYTF. Full variable domain (missing parts from reference TRBV7-2 and TRBJ1-2): GAGVSQSPSNKVTEKGKDVELRCDPISGHTALYWYRQSLGQGLEFLIYFQGNSAPDKSGLPSDRFSAERTGGSVSTLTIQRTQQEDSAVYLCASSVTGESSTYGYTFGSGTRLTVV.